This TCR beta chain appears in the sequencing data of a study of control samples from healthy donors and cancer patients. Germline CDR1 and CDR2: SGHTA and FQGNSA. V lost 2 bases, J lost 4 bases, and 12 bases lay in between. The CDR3 is made up of 14 amino acids. The repertoire was sequenced with immunoSEQ multiplex PCR; TCRdb's copy has only in-frame clones and lacks some. The sample includes about 98,000 clones, about four fifths of them seen just once. This chain uses TRBV7-2 with TRBJ2-7; possible D gene TRBD1, 6 bases. The receptor was derived from a woman aged 25 to 39 in good health. Source material: blood. CDR3 region: CASSLYPGAYEQYF. DNA for the CDR3: TGTGCCAGCAGCTTATACCCAGGGGCATACGAGCAGTACTTC.